A single sample gave rise to the 15 T cell receptor beta chains below, sequenced in a study of somatic mutations in cytotoxic T cells in rheumatoid arthritis. Repertoires were generated with immunoSEQ multiplex PCR, while TCRdb's copy carries only in-frame clones and drops some. The sample carries some 6,700 clones, around three quarters recorded once. The sequences come from CD8+ T cells sorted from blood, collected at a follow-up visit. These receptors all stem from a woman aged 70-85 years with rheumatoid arthritis.

CDR3 in DNA: TGTGCCAGCAGTTTTGGTACTAGCGGTGAGCAGTTCTTC. This translates into CASSFGTSGEQFF. V usage is TRBV6-5 and J usage is TRBJ2-1, with 8 bases matching TRBD2. With V trimmed by 4 bases and J by 9 bases, 5 bases remained unmatched. Germline V gene sequence: CDR1 MNHEY, CDR2 SVGAGI. This CDR3 comprises 13 residues.

This clone qualifies as medium-sized. This chain uses TRBV2 with TRBJ1-6; 10 nucleotides align to TRBD1. The CDR3 has 15 amino acids. The germline V gene has CDR1 SNHLY and CDR2 FYNNEI. V lost 6 bases and J lost 2; bases outside the gene matches: 1. The CDR3 sequence is CASRTGGAYNSPLHF. CDR3 nucleotides: TGTGCCAGCAGGACAGGGGGCGCCTATAATTCACCCCTCCACTTT.

The rearrangement joins TRBV5-6 to TRBJ2-1; 9 nucleotides align to TRBD1. The CDR3 loop spans 15 amino acids. Per germline, CDR1 SGHDT and CDR2 YYEEEE. V trimming: 6 bases; J trimming: 9 bases; junction bases outside the gene matches: 13. CDR3 amino acids: CASIHTRTGEFEQFF. The DNA of the CDR3 is TGTGCCAGCATCCACACGAGGACAGGGGAGTTTGAGCAGTTCTTC.

The chain couples TRBV5-4 to TRBJ2-7, with 12 bases identical to TRBD2. Trimming at V came to 2 bases and at J to 5 bases, leaving 8 bases not matched to a gene. The CDR3 spans 16 residues. The V gene's germline CDR1 is SGHNT and CDR2 YYREEE (reference sequence). This CDR3 is CASSFPSGGEAHEQYF. CDR3 nucleotides: TGTGCCAGCAGCTTTCCTAGCGGGGGGGAGGCGCACGAGCAGTACTTC.

The chain combines TRBV19 with TRBJ2-7, with a tentative D call TRBD1 (6 bases). This CDR3 spans 12 amino acids. Trimming left V 5 bases short and J 5 bases short, with 10 bases between. Germline CDR1 LNHDA, CDR2 SQIVND (reference sequence). CDR3 sequence: CASSPNRDEQYF. CDR3 in DNA: TGTGCCAGTAGTCCCAACAGGGACGAGCAGTACTTC.

This chain links TRBV4-2 with TRBJ2-1; TRBD2 aligns across 16 bases. The V gene end was trimmed by 3 bases and the J gene end by 8 bases; junction bases not matched to a gene: 4. The germline V gene encodes CDR1 LGHNA and CDR2 YNFKEQ. The CDR3 extends over 16 amino acids. The CDR3 DNA follows: TGTGCCAGCAGCCAGGAGGGGACTAGCGGGGGGGATGAGCAGTTCTTC. This sequence encodes CASSQEGTSGGDEQFF.

This chain joins TRBV6-4 and TRBJ2-1; either TRBD1 or TRBD2 may supply D (5 bases each). Trimming shortened V by 2 bases and J by 0 bases, and 11 bases separated the two germline ends. CDR3 length: 16 residues. Germline CDR1 MRHNA, CDR2 SNTAGT. In nucleotides, the CDR3 is TGTGCCAGCAGTGACCACGGGGACCGCTCCTACAATGAGCAGTTCTTC. Its protein is CASSDHGDRSYNEQFF.

CDR3 in amino acids: CASSEAGTGANEQYF. The CDR3 bases are TGTGCCAGCAGTGAAGCCGGGACAGGGGCGAACGAGCAGTACTTC. The chain couples TRBV6-1 to TRBJ2-7; 10 bases map to TRBD1. This CDR3 has 15 residues. The germline V gene encodes CDR1 MNHNS and CDR2 SASEGT. V gave up 0 bases and J gave up 5 bases; unmatched junction bases: 4.

The chain is built from TRBV13 and TRBJ2-2; the match to TRBD1 covers 8 bases. The CDR3 extends over 16 amino acids. V was pared by 3 bases and J by 8 bases, with 11 bases of the junction left unmatched. Germline V gene data show CDR1 as PRHDT and CDR2 as FYEKMQ (reference sequence). Here the CDR3 DNA reads TGTGCCAGCAGCTTCCCGACAGGGGATGGCTGGGGGGAGCTGTTTTTT. Its protein is CASSFPTGDGWGELFF. Full variable domain (remainder filled in from reference TRBV13 and TRBJ2-2): AAGVIQSPRHLIKEKRETATLKCYPIPRHDTVYWYQQGPGQDPQFLISFYEKMQSDKGSIPDRFSAQQFSDYHSELNMSSLELGDSALYFCASSFPTGDGWGELFFGEGSRLTVL.

The chain combines TRBV27 with TRBJ1-1; the D gene is possibly TRBD1 (5 bases). The V gene lost 8 bases and the J gene lost 3 bases, with 19 bases spanning the gap. Germline CDR1 and CDR2: MNHEY and SMNVEV (reference sequence). This CDR3 is built from 15 residues. DNA of the CDR3: TGTGCCAGCCAAATATACCGGGGCGACTACACTGAAGCTTTCTTT. It yields the protein CASQIYRGDYTEAFF.

This rearrangement joins TRBV7-6 to TRBJ2-2; no clear D gene. From germline, CDR1 is SGHVS and CDR2 FNYEAQ. Trimming removed 0 bases at V and 1 base at J, with 3 bases between. This CDR3 contains 14 residues. In DNA form, the CDR3 reads TGTGCCAGCAGCTTAGCGGGGAACACCGGGGAGCTGTTTTTT. Residues: CASSLAGNTGELFF.

The chain recombines TRBV5-8 with TRBJ1-2; D gene ambiguous. The V gene's germline CDR1 is SGHTS and CDR2 YDEGEE. Trimming stripped 1 base from V and 3 bases from J, with 10 bases between. The CDR3 totals 14 residues. The CDR3 nucleotides read TGTGCCAGCAGCTTGCGCGCAGTGGACTATGGCTACACCTTC. Protein sequence: CASSLRAVDYGYTF.

This clone appeared a single time. The chain links TRBV2 to TRBJ2-7; no clear D gene. Germline V gives CDR1 SNHLY, CDR2 FYNNEI. The length of the CDR3 is 14 residues. Trimming left V 4 bases short and J 4 bases short, with 14 bases between. CDR3 protein: CASSGTSGEYEQYF. The CDR3 DNA reads as TGTGCCAGCAGTGGGACGTCTGGGGAATACGAGCAGTACTTC.

This sequence joins TRBV13 and TRBJ1-3; TRBD1 aligns across 8 bases. CDR1 PRHDT and CDR2 FYEKMQ come from the germline V gene (reference sequence). The CDR3 runs 16 residues. V shed 5 bases, J shed 1 base, and the junction held 7 bases outside the gene matches. The CDR3 region has the DNA TGTGCCAGCAGCCTCAGACAGGGGAAGTCTGGAAACACCATATATTTT. Its protein is CASSLRQGKSGNTIYF.

This clone is a singleton in its sample. The genes are TRBV5-1 and TRBJ2-3; the D gene is possibly TRBD2 (7 bases). The germline V gene has CDR1 SGHRS and CDR2 YFSETQ. Trimming left V 0 bases short and J 6 bases short, with 14 bases between. This CDR3 is built from 15 residues. In DNA form, the CDR3 reads TGCGCCAGCAGCTTGGAACGGGCGGGGGCGGATACGCAGTATTTT. Translating gives CASSLERAGADTQYF. The complete variable domain, with remaining parts taken from reference TRBV5-1 and TRBJ2-3, reads KAGVTQTPRYLIKTRGQQVTLSCSPISGHRSVSWYQQTPGQGLQFLFEYFSETQRNKGNFPGRFSGRQFSNSRSEMNVSTLELGDSALYLCASSLERAGADTQYFGPGTRLTVL.